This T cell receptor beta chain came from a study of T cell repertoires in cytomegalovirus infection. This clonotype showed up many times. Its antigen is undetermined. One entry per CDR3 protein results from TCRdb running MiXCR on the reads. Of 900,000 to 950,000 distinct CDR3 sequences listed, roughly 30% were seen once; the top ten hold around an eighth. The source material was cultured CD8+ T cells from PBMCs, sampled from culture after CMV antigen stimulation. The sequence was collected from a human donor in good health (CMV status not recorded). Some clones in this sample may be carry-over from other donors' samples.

The chain's CDR3 is CASSLAAGGQRNIQYF. CDR3 in DNA: TGTGCCAGCAGCTTAGCAGCGGGGGGGCAGAGAAACATTCAGTACTTC. The genes are TRBV7-6 and TRBJ2-4, with 10 nucleotides matching TRBD2. V was pared by 0 bases and J by 6 bases, with 5 bases of the junction left unmatched. Germline V lookup: CDR1 SGHVS, CDR2 FNYEAQ. The CDR3 has 16 residues.